Each of the 3 T cell receptor beta chains below was sequenced from the same sample in a study of CD8+ T cells in alopecia areata. Sequencing used cDNA as its template, made by extracting RNA and reverse transcribing it. Sequenced by immunoSEQ multiplex PCR; TCRdb stores in-frame clones only, minus some. The table records 200,000 to 250,000 clones, approximately 52% of them present only once. The sequenced sample was CD4+ T cells sorted from blood, obtained at week 0. Receptor source: a human donor with alopecia areata.

The chain couples TRBV18 to TRBJ2-7; 7 bases map to TRBD1. With V trimmed by 1 base and J by 4 bases, 10 bases remained unmatched. Per germline, CDR1 KGHSH and CDR2 LQKENI. The CDR3 contains 16 residues. This CDR3 reads CASSPRTPGQWYEQYF. The CDR3 DNA follows: TGTGCCAGCTCACCACGAACACCGGGACAGTGGTACGAGCAGTACTTC. Full variable domain (missing parts from reference TRBV18 and TRBJ2-7): NAGVMQNPRHLVRRRGQEARLRCSPMKGHSHVYWYRQLPEEGLKFMVYLQKENIIDESGMPKERFSAEFPKEGPSILRIQQVVRGDSAAYFCASSPRTPGQWYEQYFGPGTRLTVT.

This sequence joins TRBV19 and TRBJ2-1, with a weak D call TRBD1 (5 bases). CDR1 LNHDA and CDR2 SQIVND come from the germline V gene (reference sequence). The CDR3 sequence is 14 residues long. Deletions cut 3 bases from V and 8 bases from J, with 14 bases between. CDR3 sequence reads: CASSIEGPQDEQFF. CDR3 nucleotide sequence: TGTGCCAGTAGTATTGAAGGGCCACAGGATGAGCAGTTCTTC.

This rearrangement joins TRBV7-6 to TRBJ2-7; D call uncertain. V was clipped by 5 bases and J by 0 bases, with 8 bases between them. Germline V CDR1 and CDR2: SGHVS, FNYEAQ. CDR3 length: 13 residues. The CDR3 sequence is CASSLRASYEQYF. CDR3 sequence (DNA): TGTGCCAGCAGCCTTAGGGCCTCCTACGAGCAGTACTTC. The full variable domain, with the rest looked up from reference TRBV7-6 and TRBJ2-7, is GAGVSQSPRYKVTKRGQDVALRCDPISGHVSLYWYRQALGQGPEFLTYFNYEAQQDKSGLPNDRFSAERPEGSISTLTIQRTEQRDSAMYRCASSLRASYEQYFGPGTRLTVT.